The clone carrying this TCR beta chain was seen only once. TCRdb passed the RT-PCR reads through MiXCR, listing each CDR3 protein once. The table has 860,000 or so distinct CDR3 sequences, approximately 22% seen once. The data were taken from a study of response to subunit inactivated influenza vaccine. The germline gives CDR1 GTSNPN, CDR2 SVGIG (reference sequence). The CDR3 is 18 residues long. The junction had 6 bases not matched to a gene; V was cut back by 3 bases and J by 0 bases. J is TRBJ2-6 and V is TRBV30; TRBD2 aligns across 12 bases. The input for sequencing was PBMCs from blood, taken approximately 5 days after vaccination. The sequence derives from a man aged 45-65 years who received an inactivated influenza vaccine. DNA of the CDR3: TGTGCCTGGAGAGGACTAGCGGGAACCAACTCTGGGGCCAACGTCCTGACTTTC. Protein: CAWRGLAGTNSGANVLTF.